The 12 T cell receptor beta chains below come from one sample, sequenced in a study of blood T cell repertoires in COVID-19 (dated by TCRdb to about 2020). Libraries were built with the immunoSEQ multiplex PCR assay. TCRdb limited this immuneACCESS table to in-frame rearrangements with V and J called. A share of clones is missing; checked studies link under half to unresolved V genes, and the rest is unexplained. The sample profile shows some 370,000 clones; about 90% of them were found once. About 1.2% of the sample is held by the ten biggest clonotypes. Sequenced: peripheral blood. The receptors come from a man aged 35 to 55 with acute or convalescent COVID-19.

V usage is TRBV29-1 and J usage is TRBJ1-4; D not resolved. The CDR3 is made up of 13 amino acids. Germline loops: CDR1 SQVTM, CDR2 ANQGSEA. Trimming pared 6 bases from V and 0 bases from J, leaving 8 bases between. The CDR3 nucleotides are TGCAGCGTCACCGGGACAACTAATGAAAAACTGTTTTTT. Encoded protein: CSVTGTTNEKLFF.

V is TRBV6-5 and J is TRBJ2-1; TRBD2 aligns across 11 bases. The CDR3 has 15 residues. Germline V CDR1 and CDR2: MNHEY, SVGAGI. J was trimmed by 2 bases and V by 6 bases; bases with no gene match: 3. The CDR3 sequence: CASRTSGNPYNEQFF. The CDR3 DNA is TGTGCCAGCAGGACTAGCGGGAATCCCTACAATGAGCAGTTCTTC.

The chain is built from TRBV28 and TRBJ1-5, with D tentatively TRBD1 (6 bases). Germline assignment: CDR1 MDHEN and CDR2 SYDVKM. Between the trimmed V and J ends, which lost 6 bases and 6 bases, there was a span of 15 bases. The CDR3 has 14 residues. CDR3 sequence: CASRGQGFPQPQHF. CDR3 DNA: TGTGCCAGCAGGGGTCAGGGGTTTCCTCAGCCCCAGCATTTT.

The chain is built from TRBV4-1 and TRBJ1-1, with D unclear. Germline V CDR1 and CDR2: MGHRA, YSYEKL. Trimming took off 9 bases at V and 0 bases at J, with 11 bases between the two ends. The CDR3 loop spans 13 amino acids. The CDR3 spells CASTENLNTEAFF. The DNA for the CDR3 is TGCGCCAGTACAGAGAACTTGAACACTGAAGCTTTCTTT.

The J gene is TRBJ2-3, the V gene TRBV19, with 12 bases matching TRBD2. Germline V CDR1 and CDR2: LNHDA, SQIVND (reference sequence). After removal of 0 bases from V and 4 bases from J, the junction contained 14 bases not matched to a gene. This CDR3 has 20 residues. This CDR3 is CASSIDFRLAGAPGADTQYF. The CDR3 DNA is TGTGCCAGTAGTATAGATTTTAGACTAGCGGGGGCCCCAGGGGCAGATACGCAGTATTTT.

This chain connects TRBV29-1 to TRBJ1-2; a weak D match, TRBD1 (6 bases). With 6 bases removed from V and 7 bases from J, the gap between germline ends came to 12 bases. The CDR3 spans 11 residues. CDR1 and CDR2 from the germline V gene are SQVTM and ANQGSEA. CDR3 nucleotide sequence: TGCAGCGTAGAAAACAGGGCTGGCTACACCTTC. This codes for CSVENRAGYTF.

The chain recombines TRBV28 with TRBJ2-3; a possible D gene is TRBD2 (5 bases). V was trimmed by 5 bases and J by 4 bases, leaving 10 bases between them. The germline V gene has CDR1 MDHEN and CDR2 SYDVKM. CDR3 length: 13 amino acids. The CDR3 bases are TGTGCCAGCAGTCCGGGGTCCCCAGATACGCAGTATTTT. It is translated as CASSPGSPDTQYF.

The chain recombines TRBV7-2 with TRBJ2-5; TRBD1 matches at 7 bases. In germline, CDR1 is SGHTA, CDR2 FQGNSA. The CDR3 sequence is 13 residues long. J lost 5 bases, V lost 3 bases, and 3 bases had no gene match. This chain's CDR3 is CASSFDRVETQYF. The DNA for the CDR3 is TGTGCCAGCAGCTTCGACAGGGTGGAGACCCAGTACTTC.

As to this clone: Other DNA sequences in this sample translate to the same CDR3. The rearrangement uses TRBV7-3 and TRBJ2-5, with D perhaps matching TRBD1 (5 bases). V lost 5 bases, J lost 2 bases, and 9 bases lay in between. Per germline, CDR1 SGHTA and CDR2 FQGTGA. This CDR3 has 13 residues. CDR3 nucleotide sequence: TGTGCCAGCAGCAGGGGAAGTCAAGAGACCCAGTACTTC. Its protein product is CASSRGSQETQYF.

V usage is TRBV27 and J usage is TRBJ1-1; D uncertain. Per the germline V gene, CDR1 is MNHEY and CDR2 is SMNVEV (reference sequence). The CDR3 has 13 residues. V was pared by 2 bases and J by 6 bases, with 10 bases between. CDR3 in amino acids: CASSLGGRSEAFF. The CDR3 nucleotides are TGTGCCAGCAGTTTAGGTGGGAGATCTGAAGCTTTCTTT.

The chain employs TRBV30 and TRBJ1-1; maybe TRBD1 (6 bases). From germline, CDR1 is GTSNPN and CDR2 SVGIG (reference sequence). The V and J ends lost 1 base and 3 bases respectively, with 12 bases between them. CDR3 length equals 14 residues. The CDR3 protein is CAWSGVQGYTEAFF. The CDR3 region has the DNA TGTGCCTGGAGTGGGGTCCAGGGGTACACTGAAGCTTTCTTT.

The chain has TRBV12-3 or TRBV12-4 and TRBJ1-5, with D possibly matching TRBD1 (6 bases). The CDR3 extends over 13 amino acids. Deletions cut 5 bases from V and 5 bases from J, with 10 bases between. The CDR3 region has the DNA TGTGCCAGCAGTCTCGGGACACATCAGCCCCAGCATTTT. Protein product: CASSLGTHQPQHF.